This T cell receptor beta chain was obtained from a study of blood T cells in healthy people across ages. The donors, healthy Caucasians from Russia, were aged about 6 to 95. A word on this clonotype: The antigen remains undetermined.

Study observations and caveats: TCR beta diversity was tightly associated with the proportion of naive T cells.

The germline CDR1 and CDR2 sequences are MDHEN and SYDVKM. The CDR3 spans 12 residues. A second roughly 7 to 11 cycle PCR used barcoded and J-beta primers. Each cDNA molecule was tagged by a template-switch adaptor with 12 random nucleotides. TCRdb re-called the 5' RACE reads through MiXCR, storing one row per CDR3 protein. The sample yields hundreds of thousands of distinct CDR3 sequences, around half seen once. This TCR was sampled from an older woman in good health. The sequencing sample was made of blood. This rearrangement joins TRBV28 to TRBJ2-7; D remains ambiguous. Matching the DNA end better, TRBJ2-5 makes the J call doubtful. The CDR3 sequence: CASSFQRETQYF. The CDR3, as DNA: TGTGCCAGCAGTTTTCAGAGAGAGACCCAGTACTTC.